The 30 T cell receptor beta chains below were found in one sample sequenced in a study of shared clonotypes between healthy human individuals. Libraries were prepared by immunoSEQ multiplex PCR; TCRdb keeps only in-frame clonotypes and omits some of them. The sample lists roughly 2,000,000 clones; about 95% were seen once. Terminally differentiated effector memory CD45RA+ cells were excluded from the naive CD8 cells, which were CD45RO-negative and positively selected for CCR7. The sequencing sample was made of naive CD8+ T cells sorted from blood. These receptors came from a man younger than 35 in good health.

The chain recombines TRBV19 with TRBJ1-5; D call uncertain. The V gene lost 7 bases and the J gene lost 0 bases, with 13 bases spanning the gap. Per germline, CDR1 LNHDA and CDR2 SQIVND (reference sequence). CDR3 length: 15 residues. CDR3 amino acids: CASTWTVYSNQPQHF. The CDR3 DNA sequence: TGTGCCAGTACCTGGACGGTTTATAGCAATCAGCCCCAGCATTTT.

This clone has just one count. This chain links TRBV5-4 with TRBJ1-2; 7 bases agree with TRBD1. Germline CDR1 reads SGHNT; CDR2 reads YYREEE (reference sequence). V was pared by 4 bases and J by 0 bases, with 9 bases of the junction left unmatched. The CDR3 runs to 16 residues. CDR3 in DNA: TGTGCCAGCAGCGCCGCCGACAGGGTAGCTAACTATGGCTACACCTTC. Translating it yields CASSAADRVANYGYTF.

The rearrangement uses TRBV18 and TRBJ1-1; D is ambiguous. Germline lookup yields CDR1 KGHSH and CDR2 LQKENI. Deletions cut 4 bases from V and 11 bases from J, with 20 bases between. This CDR3 comprises 14 residues. CDR3 nucleotides: TGTGCCAGCTCACTACAGATCGGGCCATATGATGCTTTCTTT. Its translation: CASSLQIGPYDAFF.

As concerns this clone: The same CDR3 also results from other DNA sequences found in this sample. The rearrangement joins TRBV19 to TRBJ2-1, with D perhaps given as TRBD1 or TRBD2 (5 bases each). The CDR3 consists of 13 residues. V dropped 5 bases and J dropped 4 bases, with 9 bases sitting between them. The germline V gene has CDR1 LNHDA and CDR2 SQIVND (reference sequence). CDR3 sequence: CASSSGLYNEQFF. The CDR3 DNA reads as TGTGCCAGTAGTTCGGGGCTTTACAATGAGCAGTTCTTC. Full variable domain (rest looked up from reference TRBV19 and TRBJ2-1): DGGITQSPKYLFRKEGQNVTLSCEQNLNHDAMYWYRQDPGQGLRLIYYSQIVNDFQKGDIAEGYSVSREKKESFPLTVTSAQKNPTAFYLCASSSGLYNEQFFGPGTRLTVL.

The chain recombines TRBV13 with TRBJ1-5; 7 nucleotides line up with TRBD1. Germline CDR1 is PRHDT and CDR2 is FYEKMQ (reference sequence). V lost 11 bases and J lost 3; bases outside the gene matches: 7. The CDR3 loop spans 13 amino acids. Here the CDR3 DNA reads TGTGCCTCCGCAGGGGGGCTCAATCAGCCCCAGCATTTT. Protein sequence: CASAGGLNQPQHF.

CDR3 in amino acids: CASSDTEESPGPQETQYF. The CDR3 coding sequence is TGCGCCAGCAGTGACACAGAAGAGTCCCCGGGACCCCAAGAGACCCAGTACTTC. The rearrangement links TRBV10-2 to TRBJ2-5; D is tentatively TRBD1 or TRBD2 (5 bases each). V shed 3 bases and J shed 1 base, with 21 bases lying between them. The CDR3 totals 18 residues. The V gene's germline CDR1 is WSHSY and CDR2 SAAADI.

The J gene is TRBJ2-5, the V gene TRBV18, with a weak D call TRBD1 (6 bases). The CDR3 extends over 18 amino acids. V was pared by 3 bases and J by 4 bases, with 24 bases between. CDR1 and CDR2 from the germline V gene are KGHSH and LQKENI. CDR3 amino acids: CASSPGHTLGGQSETQYF. In DNA, the CDR3 is TGTGCCAGCTCACCGGGACATACACTAGGTGGGCAATCAGAGACCCAGTACTTC. Based on the CDR3 plus reference TRBV18 and TRBJ2-5, the full variable domain is NAGVMQNPRHLVRRRGQEARLRCSPMKGHSHVYWYRQLPEEGLKFMVYLQKENIIDESGMPKERFSAEFPKEGPSILRIQQVVRGDSAAYFCASSPGHTLGGQSETQYFGPGTRLLVL.

This chain uses TRBV14 with TRBJ1-1; 9 nucleotides line up with TRBD1. V lost 0 bases and J lost 3; bases outside the gene matches: 8. The V gene's germline CDR1 is SGHDN and CDR2 FVKESK. CDR3 length equals 17 residues. Written as DNA, the CDR3 is TGTGCCAGCAGCCAAGATCTTGGGACAGGGCGGGACACTGAAGCTTTCTTT. Its translation is CASSQDLGTGRDTEAFF.

The chain joins TRBV7-8 to TRBJ2-3, with 11 bases matching TRBD2. The germline V gene has CDR1 SGHVS and CDR2 FQNEAQ. CDR3 length: 15 residues. With 2 bases clipped from V and 4 bases from J, the junction kept 2 bases outside the gene matches. Here the CDR3 DNA reads TGTGCCAGCAGCTTATTAGCGGGGGGGCCAGATACGCAGTATTTT. Translation gives CASSLLAGGPDTQYF.

This chain joins TRBV21-1 and TRBJ2-7. TRBV21-1 is a listed pseudogene. This CDR3 has 16 residues. The CDR3 nucleotides are TGTGCCAGCAGCAAACCGGGGACCGGACGCTCCTACGAGCAGTACTTC. Amino acid sequence: CASSKPGTGRSYEQYF.

V gene TRBV20-1 combines with J gene TRBJ2-1; tentative D call: TRBD2 (6 bases). The CDR3 runs 10 residues. Trimming removed 6 bases from V and 6 bases from J, with 6 bases in between. Germline V gene data show CDR1 as DFQATT and CDR2 as SNEGSKA (reference sequence). This CDR3 is CSAGSNEQFF. CDR3 sequence (DNA): TGCAGTGCCGGGAGCAATGAGCAGTTCTTC.

This sequence joins TRBV29-1 and TRBJ2-1; 8 positions match TRBD2. The CDR3 totals 13 residues. CDR1 SQVTM and CDR2 ANQGSEA come from the germline V gene. V dropped 7 bases and J dropped 4; count of bases not matched to a gene: 6. CDR3 in amino acids: CSAAGAEYNEQFF. The CDR3 bases are TGCAGCGCAGCGGGAGCGGAGTACAATGAGCAGTTCTTC.

The chain has TRBV25-1 and TRBJ1-4; TRBD1 might be the D (6 bases). Germline V lookup: CDR1 MGHDK, CDR2 SYGVNS. This CDR3 comprises 13 residues. Trimming took 7 bases from V and 8 from J, leaving 14 bases between them. CDR3 sequence: CASKTGPAEKLFF. Here the CDR3 DNA reads TGTGCCAGCAAGACAGGCCCGGCGGAAAAACTGTTTTTT.

The chain couples TRBV6-5 to TRBJ2-1; 8 bases line up with TRBD2. CDR3 length equals 15 residues. After removal of 5 bases from V and 2 bases from J, the junction contained 5 bases not matched to a gene. Germline V gene sequence: CDR1 MNHEY, CDR2 SVGAGI. In DNA form, the CDR3 reads TGTGCCAGCAGTACGGGCGGGGGGACCTACAATGAGCAGTTCTTC. Residues: CASSTGGGTYNEQFF.

This chain joins TRBV7-9 and TRBJ1-2; maybe TRBD1 (6 bases). Trimming removed 5 bases at V and 0 bases at J, with 13 bases between. This CDR3 has 15 residues. Germline V gene data show CDR1 as SEHNR and CDR2 as FQNEAQ (reference sequence). CDR3 in amino acids: CASSAWDTSNYGYTF. The CDR3 DNA sequence: TGTGCCAGCAGCGCCTGGGACACCTCTAACTATGGCTACACCTTC.

The gene calls are TRBV9 and TRBJ1-6, with D unresolved. This CDR3 contains 13 residues. V was clipped by 6 bases and J by 6 bases, with 10 bases between them. CDR1 is SGDLS and CDR2 is YYNGEE in the germline V gene. In DNA form, the CDR3 reads TGTGCCAGCAACACCGGAGGTAATTCACCCCTCCACTTT. Its translation is CASNTGGNSPLHF.

The chain recombines TRBV9 with TRBJ2-7; maybe TRBD1 (6 bases). V was pared by 3 bases and J by 3 bases, with 16 bases between. Germline V gene sequence: CDR1 SGDLS, CDR2 YYNGEE. The CDR3 has 15 amino acids. The CDR3 nucleotides read TGTGCCAGCAGCGCCAGTACAGGGACCCACTACGAGCAGTACTTC. This encodes CASSASTGTHYEQYF.

Worth noting for this clone: This CDR3 is also generated by other DNA sequences in the sample. This chain connects TRBV7-8 to TRBJ2-3; D is unresolved. The germline V gene encodes CDR1 SGHVS and CDR2 FQNEAQ. The CDR3 has 13 amino acids. Trimming removed 1 base at V and 4 bases at J, with 6 bases between. CDR3 nucleotide sequence: TGTGCCAGCAGCTTAGGGGGTGCAGATACGCAGTATTTT. Amino acids: CASSLGGADTQYF.

The rearrangement joins TRBV28 to TRBJ2-5; tentatively, D is TRBD2 (5 bases). CDR3 length equals 12 residues. Deletions cut 6 bases from V and 1 base from J, with 6 bases between. Germline CDR1 and CDR2: MDHEN and SYDVKM. The CDR3 loop reads CASRRAQETQYF. CDR3 in DNA: TGTGCCAGCAGGCGGGCCCAAGAGACCCAGTACTTC.

This chain joins TRBV27 and TRBJ2-2, with 12 nucleotides matching TRBD1. Germline loops: CDR1 MNHEY, CDR2 SMNVEV (reference sequence). This CDR3 is 17 amino acids long. With V trimmed by 7 bases and J by 4 bases, 10 bases remained unmatched. The CDR3 region is CASTGTGGREITGELFF. The DNA of the CDR3 is TGTGCCAGCACTGGGACAGGGGGCCGCGAAATCACCGGGGAGCTGTTTTTT.

This clone has a handful of counts. Other DNA sequences in this specimen translate into the identical CDR3. The J gene is TRBJ2-7, the V gene TRBV28, with D maybe TRBD1 (5 bases). This CDR3 has 12 amino acids. Germline V gene sequence: CDR1 MDHEN, CDR2 SYDVKM. V was pared by 2 bases and J by 3 bases, with 5 bases between. CDR3 in amino acids: CASSLRGYEQYF. The CDR3 DNA reads TGTGCCAGCAGTTTAAGGGGCTACGAGCAGTACTTC.

This chain connects TRBV4-3 to TRBJ2-1, with 12 bases matching TRBD2. The germline V gene encodes CDR1 LGHNA and CDR2 YSLEER. The V and J ends lost 0 bases and 7 bases, in that order; junction bases with no gene match: 7. The CDR3 totals 17 residues. The CDR3 loop is CASSQDPPSGRGNEQFF. CDR3 DNA sequence: TGCGCCAGCAGCCAAGATCCCCCTAGCGGGAGGGGGAATGAGCAGTTCTTC.

On this clone: Additional DNA sequences in this sample encode the identical CDR3. This chain uses TRBV7-9 with TRBJ2-7; D call uncertain. Germline V gene data show CDR1 as SEHNR and CDR2 as FQNEAQ (reference sequence). This CDR3 has 13 amino acids. The V gene lost 2 bases and the J gene lost 1 base, with 6 bases spanning the gap. The CDR3 loop is CASSLISSYEQYF. The CDR3 DNA reads as TGTGCCAGCAGCTTAATAAGTTCCTACGAGCAGTACTTC.

V usage is TRBV11-2 and J usage is TRBJ2-1, with D unresolved. The V end lost 3 bases, the J end lost 0 bases, and 9 bases lay between the germline ends. Looked up from germline, CDR1 is SGHAT and CDR2 is FQNNGV. The CDR3 spans 15 residues. DNA of the CDR3: TGTGCCAGCAGCTTCGGACCAAGCTCCTACAATGAGCAGTTCTTC. As protein: CASSFGPSSYNEQFF.

Notes on this clone: The sample has other DNA sequences that encode this CDR3 too. J is TRBJ2-7 and V is TRBV4-1; possible D gene TRBD1, 6 bases. V gave up 2 bases and J gave up 2 bases, with 10 bases separating them. The CDR3 contains 14 residues. The V gene's germline CDR1 is MGHRA and CDR2 YSYEKL. In DNA, the CDR3 is TGCGCCAGCAGCCAAACAGGGACGACCTACGAGCAGTACTTC. It codes for CASSQTGTTYEQYF.

The chain recombines TRBV4-1 with TRBJ2-7, with D maybe TRBD1 (6 bases). The CDR3 sequence is 14 residues long. V dropped 3 bases and J dropped 6 bases, with 15 bases sitting between them. The germline V gene encodes CDR1 MGHRA and CDR2 YSYEKL. The CDR3 sequence: CASSHPDRNGEQYF. The DNA of the CDR3 is TGCGCCAGCAGCCACCCGGACAGAAATGGCGAGCAGTACTTC.

This clone showed up just a few times. V and J are TRBV9 and TRBJ2-3; TRBD1 matches at 8 bases. CDR3 length: 15 residues. J was trimmed by 2 bases and V by 3 bases; bases with no gene match: 5. Per the germline V gene, CDR1 is SGDLS and CDR2 is YYNGEE. The chain's CDR3 is CASSDRGLDTDTQYF. The CDR3 coding sequence is TGTGCCAGCAGCGACAGGGGGTTAGACACAGATACGCAGTATTTT.

Regarding this clone: Distinct nucleotide sequences in the sample also encode this CDR3. The chain carries TRBV19 and TRBJ2-1; possibly TRBD2 for D (6 bases). This CDR3 spans 15 amino acids. In germline, CDR1 is LNHDA, CDR2 SQIVND (reference sequence). Trimming removed 3 bases at V and 2 bases at J, with 11 bases between. This chain's CDR3 is CASSIGGAPYNEQFF. DNA of the CDR3: TGTGCCAGTAGTATCGGGGGAGCACCCTACAATGAGCAGTTCTTC.

The chain links TRBV27 to TRBJ2-3, with D uncertain. Trimming pared 0 bases from V and 3 bases from J, leaving 4 bases between. CDR3 length: 13 amino acids. Germline loops: CDR1 MNHEY, CDR2 SMNVEV (reference sequence). The CDR3, as DNA: TGTGCCAGCAGTTTATCGATAACAGATACGCAGTATTTT. This codes for CASSLSITDTQYF.

The genes are TRBV2 and TRBJ1-4, with D perhaps TRBD1 (5 bases). CDR1 and CDR2 (germline): SNHLY, FYNNEI. The V end was cut by 0 bases, the J end by 5 bases, with 10 bases between. The CDR3 covers 15 residues. The CDR3 nucleotides are TGTGCCAGCAGTGAAGCGGGGCAGCGCAATGAAAAACTGTTTTTT. Protein sequence: CASSEAGQRNEKLFF.